This TCR beta chain is drawn from a study of cytomegalovirus exposure and HLA in healthy donors. Losses at the gene ends were 7 bases for V and 2 bases for J; bases not matched to a gene: 2. The CDR3 extends over 14 amino acids. Per germline, CDR1 SNHLY and CDR2 FYNNEI. The primer mix had 60 Vbeta and 13 Jbeta primers. The assay was immunoSEQ multiplex PCR, and TCRdb's table has in-frame clones only and misses some. The sample consists of under 150,000 clones, about four fifths of them appearing once. The rearrangement links TRBV2 to TRBJ2-7, with 13 bases that match TRBD2. This clonotype was obtained from a male donor in good health and CMV-seropositive. Sequenced input: PBMCs. This CDR3 is CASMGLAGTYEQYF. The DNA of the CDR3 is TGTGCCAGCATGGGACTAGCGGGGACCTACGAGCAGTACTTC.